The entry below describes one T cell receptor beta chain. The antigen is unknown. V dropped 7 bases and J dropped 5 bases, with 20 bases sitting between them. The length of the CDR3 is 15 residues. In germline, CDR1 is SNHLY, CDR2 FYNNEI. The investigators reverse transcribed all of the isolated RNA, so they sequenced expressed TCRB transcripts. Method: immunoSEQ multiplex PCR; TCRdb's copy keeps in-frame clones and lacks some. This table holds 600,000 to 700,000 clones, 13% found once. The data derive from a study of beta chain features in type 1 diabetes. On average, the one heparinised blood draw given by each donor was approximately 100 mL. CD4+ cells of the naive, central memory, regulatory and stem cell-like memory types were sorted via CD45RO/CCR7/CD25/CD127/CD95/CD27. General study points: For type 1 diabetes patients, VDJ junctions showed fewer insertions and more deletions. Cells with high TCR expression could be over-represented when cDNA is sequenced. Among all four CD4+ subsets, Type 1 diabetes patients had TCRB CDR3s that were moderately but significantly shorter.

Sequences were obtained from naive CD4+ T cells from blood. This chain joins TRBV2 and TRBJ1-1; D might be TRBD1 (5 bases). The TCR originated in a man in his late teens or twenties with type 1 diabetes. CDR3 region: CASTIEHVGVTEAFF. Written as DNA, the CDR3 is TGTGCCAGCACCATCGAGCATGTGGGGGTAACTGAAGCTTTCTTT.